This TCR beta chain comes out of a study of T cells in narcolepsy. Looking at the study overall: Enrolled donors included narcolepsy type 1 or type 2 patients and healthy controls.

CDR3 length: 13 residues. Germline V gives CDR1 SQVTM, CDR2 ANQGSEA. V was trimmed by 7 bases and J by 4 bases, leaving 16 bases between them. As to this clone: Its antigen is currently unknown.

Repertoires were generated with immunoSEQ multiplex PCR, while TCRdb's copy carries only in-frame clones and drops some. The sample shows 25,000 to 30,000 clones, over 65% of them seen only once. General study results and limits: Some memory CD4+ repertoires had no autoreactive clone sequences. HCRT-specific and TRIB2-specific autoreactive clonotypes appeared among same-patient CSF and blood CD4+ clonotypes. Healthy controls reportedly lacked the autoreactive clonotypes serially found in patients' blood.

This rearrangement joins TRBV29-1 to TRBJ1-1; D is perhaps TRBD1 (5 bases). Sequenced input: memory (CD45RA-) CD4+ T cells from blood. This sequence was found in a human donor in good health. The CDR3 spells CSGDGGWGTEAFF. The CDR3 bases are TGCAGCGGTGACGGGGGGTGGGGCACTGAAGCTTTCTTT.